This TCR beta chain came from a study of shared clonotypes between healthy human individuals. Whole-study findings and limits: Rarefaction curves obtained for sorted subsets showed sequencing incomplete despite large depth. Sharing across four donors was highest in naive CD4 (around 5%) and lowest in memory CD8 (0.4%).

Naive CD8 cells were CD45RO-negative, positively selected for CCR7, excluding terminally differentiated effector memory CD45RA+ cells. Donors were Caucasian adults residing in Nashville, Tennessee, USA. As handled by the study authors: For the immunoSEQ data, sequences were junction-only without quality scores, so filtering differed. Repertoires were generated with immunoSEQ multiplex PCR, while TCRdb's copy carries only in-frame clones and drops some. Clone size and the V and J calls come from that table; the DNA yielded D and trimming. The sample has around 2,000,000 clones; approximately 94% are singletons. About this clone itself: The antigen remains undetermined.

The sequenced sample was naive CD8+ T cells sorted from blood. This TCR came from a man younger than 30 in good health.

CDR3 sequence reads: CASSLPGGAVLAGYTF. The CDR3 coding sequence is TGTGCCAGCAGCTTGCCGGGCGGGGCGGTATTAGCTGGCTACACCTTC. This chain uses TRBV5-6 with TRBJ1-2; D perhaps matches TRBD1 (5 bases). Trimming shortened V by 1 base and J by 7 bases, and 20 bases separated the two germline ends. This CDR3 spans 16 amino acids. Germline V lookup: CDR1 SGHDT, CDR2 YYEEEE. Filled out from reference TRBV5-6 and TRBJ1-2, the complete variable domain reads DAGVTQSPTHLIKTRGQQVTLRCSPKSGHDTVSWYQQALGQGPQFIFQYYEEEERQRGNFPDRFSGHQFPNYSSELNVNALLLGDSALYLCASSLPGGAVLAGYTFGSGTRLTVV.